These 14 T cell receptor beta chains share one sample of origin, sequenced in a study of shared clonotypes between healthy human individuals. Profiled with immunoSEQ multiplex PCR; TCRdb holds only in-frame clones, not every one. Of fewer than 2.5 million clones in the sample, roughly 93% were seen once. Sample: naive CD4+ T cells from PBMCs. Subset reported: CD45RA+ positively selected. These receptors came from a man aged 18 to 30 in good health. Some clones in this sample may be carry-over from other donors' samples.

The chain combines TRBV19 with TRBJ1-4, with D unclear. This CDR3 is 18 amino acids long. V was clipped by 3 bases and J by 6 bases, with 23 bases between them. Germline-derived CDR1 and CDR2 are LNHDA and SQIVND (reference sequence). CDR3 sequence (DNA): TGTGCCAGTAGTATTCGGGCGATGTCGATATCCGGTTATGAAAAACTGTTTTTT. This codes for CASSIRAMSISGYEKLFF.

J is TRBJ2-2 and V is TRBV7-8; D is ambiguous. The CDR3 is 12 residues long. V dropped 5 bases and J dropped 5 bases, with 6 bases sitting between them. The V gene's germline CDR1 is SGHVS and CDR2 FQNEAQ. CDR3 amino acids: CASSPVTGELFF. The CDR3 DNA reads TGTGCCAGCAGCCCCGTGACCGGGGAGCTGTTTTTT. Together with reference TRBV7-8 and TRBJ2-2, the CDR3 gives the full variable domain: GAGVSQSPRYKVAKRGQDVALRCDPISGHVSLFWYQQALGQGPEFLTYFQNEAQLDKSGLPSDRFFAERPEGSVSTLKIQRTQQEDSAVYLCASSPVTGELFFGEGSRLTVL.

The CDR3 nucleotides read TGTGCCAGCAGCGTAGCGATTAGCGAGAATGAGCAGTTCTTC. Translation gives CASSVAISENEQFF. The chain employs TRBV9 and TRBJ2-1, with D perhaps TRBD2 (5 bases). Germline CDR1 reads SGDLS; CDR2 reads YYNGEE. Trimming pared 0 bases from V and 7 bases from J, leaving 11 bases between. The CDR3 is 14 residues long.

The J gene is TRBJ2-1, the V gene TRBV29-1; maybe TRBD1 (6 bases). In germline, CDR1 is SQVTM, CDR2 ANQGSEA. V was pared by 5 bases and J by 10 bases, with 9 bases between. This CDR3 spans 10 amino acids. CDR3 amino acids: CSVWGREQFF. CDR3 DNA sequence: TGCAGCGTTTGGGGGCGGGAGCAGTTCTTC.

V usage is TRBV6-5 and J usage is TRBJ1-5; a weak D match, TRBD1 (6 bases). The CDR3 runs 15 residues. In germline, CDR1 is MNHEY, CDR2 SVGAGI. V was pared by 2 bases and J by 1 base, with 9 bases between. The CDR3 region is CASSYGQGSNQPQHF. In DNA form, the CDR3 reads TGTGCCAGCAGTTACGGTCAGGGGAGCAATCAGCCCCAGCATTTT.

The chain recombines TRBV18 with TRBJ2-1, with 11 bases aligning to TRBD2. V lost 1 base and J lost 9; bases outside the gene matches: 2. The CDR3 loop spans 14 amino acids. Per the germline V gene, CDR1 is KGHSH and CDR2 is LQKENI. The CDR3 sequence is CASSPLAGGGEQFF. CDR3 coding DNA: TGTGCCAGCTCACCACTAGCGGGAGGGGGTGAGCAGTTCTTC.

Comment on this clone: This may come from a read error, since a much larger clone is one base off. Other DNA sequences in this sample translate to the same CDR3. The chain has TRBV5-1 and TRBJ1-1; D is uncertain. Germline V CDR1 and CDR2: SGHRS, YFSETQ. V lost 0 bases, J lost 1 base, and 4 bases lay in between. The CDR3 spans 13 residues. CDR3 coding DNA: TGCGCCAGCAGCTTGGACGCGAACACTGAAGCTTTCTTT. Translation gives CASSLDANTEAFF. The whole variable domain, filled in from reference TRBV5-1 and TRBJ1-1, reads KAGVTQTPRYLIKTRGQQVTLSCSPISGHRSVSWYQQTPGQGLQFLFEYFSETQRNKGNFPGRFSGRQFSNSRSEMNVSTLELGDSALYLCASSLDANTEAFFGQGTRLTVV.

This chain connects TRBV7-3 to TRBJ2-6; 8 bases fit TRBD2. V lost 4 bases and J lost 0; bases outside the gene matches: 5. From germline, CDR1 is SGHTA and CDR2 FQGTGA. This CDR3 is 17 amino acids long. The CDR3 region is CASSSREGSSGANVLTF. The CDR3 region has the DNA TGTGCCAGCAGCTCCCGGGAGGGCAGCTCTGGGGCCAACGTCCTGACTTTC.

The rearrangement links TRBV6-1 to TRBJ2-7, with 7 bases that match TRBD1. Trimming at V came to 6 bases and at J to 0 bases, leaving 5 bases not matched to a gene. CDR3 length equals 14 residues. Per the germline V gene, CDR1 is MNHNS and CDR2 is SASEGT. CDR3 bases: TGTGCCAGCAGCGCCGACAGGGCCTCCTACGAGCAGTACTTC. It specifies CASSADRASYEQYF.

The chain links TRBV5-4 to TRBJ1-1; D may be TRBD1 (5 bases). The CDR3 has 14 residues. In germline, CDR1 is SGHNT, CDR2 YYREEE (reference sequence). Trimming took off 3 bases at V and 6 bases at J, with 15 bases between the two ends. In DNA form, the CDR3 reads TGTGCCAGCAGCTGGGGCGGAGGAGGGGCTGAAGCTTTCTTT. It specifies CASSWGGGGAEAFF.

The genes are TRBV28 and TRBJ2-1; 9 nucleotides match TRBD2. The germline gives CDR1 MDHEN, CDR2 SYDVKM. The CDR3 is 16 amino acids. The V gene end was trimmed by 2 bases and the J gene end by 6 bases; junction bases not matched to a gene: 8. The CDR3 protein is CASSLRAGGQRNEQFF. The CDR3 coding sequence is TGTGCCAGCAGTTTAAGGGCGGGAGGGCAGCGCAATGAGCAGTTCTTC.

V and J are TRBV6-5 and TRBJ2-3; the D gene is possibly TRBD2 (5 bases). This CDR3 contains 16 residues. Germline CDR1 MNHEY, CDR2 SVGAGI. The germline V and J ends were trimmed by 2 bases and 4 bases, with 16 bases remaining between them. The CDR3 sequence is CASSYRLLGSADTQYF. The CDR3 bases are TGTGCCAGCAGTTACAGGTTACTGGGGAGCGCAGATACGCAGTATTTT.

The V call is TRBV11-2, the J call TRBJ2-3, with TRBD1 matching over 7 bases. The CDR3 extends over 12 amino acids. The germline V gene encodes CDR1 SGHAT and CDR2 FQNNGV. The trim removed 4 bases at V and 10 bases at J, leaving 5 bases unmatched. The CDR3: CASSSLGTAQYF. The CDR3 DNA reads TGTGCCAGCAGCTCTCTTGGGACAGCGCAGTATTTT.

This clone is a singleton in its sample. V usage is TRBV27 and J usage is TRBJ2-1; D is possibly TRBD2 (5 bases). From germline, CDR1 is MNHEY and CDR2 SMNVEV (reference sequence). The CDR3 has 14 amino acids. Deletions cut 5 bases from V and 14 bases from J, with 22 bases between. The chain's CDR3 is CASSEAEPFSREFF. The CDR3 DNA follows: TGTGCCAGCAGTGAAGCGGAACCCTTTTCTCGGGAGTTCTTC.